Following are 15 T cell receptor beta chains from one sample sequenced in a study of graft-versus-host responses after intestinal transplantation. Sequenced by immunoSEQ multiplex PCR; TCRdb stores in-frame clones only, minus some. The table lists 75,000 to 100,000 clones, roughly 83% of them singletons. The sequencing here drew on PBMCs, taken 255 days after intestinal transplant. These receptors all come from a human patient who received an intestinal transplant, so some T cells may come from the graft donor.

Concerning this clone: In the same sample, other DNA sequences code for this CDR3. The chain uses TRBV11-2 and TRBJ2-7; 9 bases align to TRBD1. The CDR3 length is 14 residues. CDR1 and CDR2 (germline): SGHAT, FQNNGV. Germline trimming cut 5 bases from V and 5 bases from J; bases unmatched to any gene: 7. The CDR3 DNA is TGTGCCAGCAGCCGAGGGACAGGGAAGGACGAGCAGTACGTC. It translates to CASSRGTGKDEQYV.

J is TRBJ2-7 and V is TRBV27, with a tentative D call TRBD2 (5 bases). Deletions cut 3 bases from V and 3 bases from J, with 9 bases between. The germline V gene has CDR1 MNHEY and CDR2 SMNVEV (reference sequence). The CDR3 is 13 residues long. The chain's CDR3 is CASSFGLGYEQYF. CDR3 in DNA: TGTGCCAGCAGTTTCGGACTCGGCTACGAGCAGTACTTC.

The genes are TRBV5-6 and TRBJ2-7, with D possibly being TRBD1 (5 bases). This CDR3 has 13 residues. Germline V gene data show CDR1 as SGHDT and CDR2 as YYEEEE. The V gene lost 0 bases and the J gene lost 2 bases, with 6 bases spanning the gap. For the CDR3, the DNA is TGTGCCAGCAGCTTGGGCAGGGCCTACGAGCAGTACGTC. It is translated as CASSLGRAYEQYV.

The genes are TRBV7-3 and TRBJ2-1; D is unresolved. Germline V CDR1 and CDR2: SGHTA, FQGTGA. With 4 bases removed from V and 2 bases from J, the gap between germline ends came to 12 bases. This CDR3 has 15 amino acids. CDR3 DNA sequence: TGTGCCAGCAGCTCCCGGCCGGAGACCTACAATGAGCAGTTCTTC. It codes for CASSSRPETYNEQFF.

Written as DNA, the CDR3 is TGTGCCAGCAGCTATGGCACTGAAGCTTTCTTT. Translating it yields CASSYGTEAFF. V is TRBV5-4 and J is TRBJ1-1; no clear D. Per germline, CDR1 SGHNT and CDR2 YYREEE (reference sequence). V was trimmed by 3 bases and J by 4 bases, leaving 4 bases between them. The CDR3 covers 11 residues.

The chain uses TRBV6-5 and TRBJ1-5, with no clear D. Germline CDR1 and CDR2: MNHEY and SVGAGI. Deletions cut 6 bases from V and 4 bases from J, with 13 bases between. The CDR3 runs to 14 residues. CDR3 in DNA: TGTGCCAGCAGCCTTAATTACCCTAATCAGCCCCAGCATTTT. It translates to CASSLNYPNQPQHF.

The gene calls are TRBV29-1 and TRBJ1-2; D gene ambiguous. Trimming cost V 4 bases and J 5 bases, with 11 bases left between them. There are 12 residues in the CDR3. Per the germline V gene, CDR1 is SQVTM and CDR2 is ANQGSEA. CDR3: CSVGGGGYGYTF. The CDR3 DNA follows: TGCAGCGTTGGAGGCGGAGGGTATGGCTACACCTTC.

The CDR3 region has the DNA TGTGCCACCAGCAGGTTGAGAGGTGAGCAGTTCTTC. It encodes CATSRLRGEQFF. The chain carries TRBV15 and TRBJ2-1; no firm D call. The germline V gene has CDR1 LNHNV and CDR2 YYDKDF (reference sequence). The CDR3 spans 12 residues. The germline V and J ends were trimmed by 3 bases and 9 bases, with 9 bases remaining between them.

V is TRBV9 and J is TRBJ2-1, with D hard to call. There are 17 residues in the CDR3. Trimming took 6 bases from V and 0 from J, leaving 19 bases between them. Germline V lookup: CDR1 SGDLS, CDR2 YYNGEE. The CDR3 bases are TGTGCCAGCACCCCAGAAGCCCACCCCAGCTCCTACAATGAGCAGTTCTTC. This translates into CASTPEAHPSSYNEQFF.

V gene TRBV5-6 combines with J gene TRBJ1-2; D gene ambiguous. Per germline, CDR1 SGHDT and CDR2 YYEEEE. This CDR3 contains 15 residues. V dropped 1 base and J dropped 7 bases, with 17 bases sitting between them. This CDR3 reads CASSLMDGPLLGYTF. CDR3 bases: TGTGCCAGCAGCTTGATGGACGGACCACTACTTGGCTACACCTTC.

This chain uses TRBV5-1 with TRBJ2-5; 8 bases line up with TRBD1. After removal of 4 bases from V and 4 bases from J, the junction contained 12 bases not matched to a gene. The germline V gene encodes CDR1 SGHRS and CDR2 YFSETQ. The CDR3 is made up of 16 amino acids. The CDR3 here is CASSPEPGRGRETQYF. In DNA, the CDR3 is TGCGCCAGCAGCCCGGAGCCCGGCAGGGGGCGAGAGACCCAGTACTTC.

V is TRBV20-1 and J is TRBJ2-1; D call uncertain. The CDR3 loop spans 11 amino acids. CDR1 DFQATT and CDR2 SNEGSKA come from the germline V gene (reference sequence). Trimming pared 3 bases from V and 6 bases from J, leaving 6 bases between. The CDR3 region is CSARGGNEQFF. Here the CDR3 DNA reads TGCAGTGCTAGGGGCGGCAATGAGCAGTTCTTC.

The chain carries TRBV6-1 and TRBJ2-1; 7 bases are a match to TRBD1. After removal of 5 bases from V and 6 bases from J, the junction contained 7 bases not matched to a gene. The CDR3 totals 14 residues. Germline V CDR1 and CDR2: MNHNS, SASEGT. The CDR3 is CASSNRDSLNEQFF. CDR3 DNA: TGTGCCAGCAGTAACCGGGACAGCCTCAATGAGCAGTTCTTC.

The gene calls are TRBV6-1 and TRBJ1-2; D unclear. This CDR3 region has 12 residues. Deletions cut 6 bases from V and 0 bases from J, with 5 bases between. Germline V CDR1 and CDR2: MNHNS, SASEGT. The CDR3: CASRGSNYGYTF. The CDR3 region has the DNA TGTGCCAGCAGAGGGTCTAACTATGGCTACACCTTC.

The V and J genes are TRBV27 and TRBJ1-1; 10 bases align to TRBD1. This CDR3 contains 18 residues. V was pared by 7 bases and J by 3 bases, with 17 bases of the junction left unmatched. CDR1 is MNHEY and CDR2 is SMNVEV in the germline V gene (reference sequence). CDR3 coding DNA: TGTGCCAGCACCTTTATAGCCCTCGGGACAGGGGCTCACACTGAAGCTTTCTTT. Translating it yields CASTFIALGTGAHTEAFF.